The 30 T cell receptor beta chains presented below share a single source sample, sequenced in a study of blood T cell repertoires in COVID-19 (TCRdb year 2020). Receptors were amplified or captured by the immunoSEQ multiplex PCR assay. In its TCRdb copy, this immuneACCESS table keeps in-frame sequences only and misses some clones. Where compared with another copy, unresolved V genes explain less than half of these, and the others have no known cause. The sample table holds around 300,000 clones, of which 89% were seen once. The top ten clonotypes cover 1.5% to 2% of the sample. The sequenced sample consisted of PBMCs or T cells enriched from blood (not recorded which). The origin of the receptors is a woman aged 40 to 50 who had recovered from COVID-19.

This sequence joins TRBV2 and TRBJ1-2; no reliable D call. The CDR3 runs 13 residues. Per the germline V gene, CDR1 is SNHLY and CDR2 is FYNNEI. V was pared by 5 bases and J by 4 bases, with 11 bases between. CDR3 sequence (DNA): TGTGCCAGCAGTACAGTCCGGTTCTATGGCTACACCTTC. This sequence encodes CASSTVRFYGYTF.

This sequence joins TRBV30 and TRBJ1-2, with D possibly matching TRBD1 (6 bases). Trimming left V 1 base short and J 8 bases short, with 20 bases between. Germline V gives CDR1 GTSNPN, CDR2 SVGIG (reference sequence). There are 15 residues in the CDR3. The chain's CDR3 is CAWSESGDKIGGYTF. Here the CDR3 DNA reads TGTGCCTGGAGTGAGTCCGGGGACAAGATCGGAGGCTACACCTTC. Complete variable domain (other parts from reference TRBV30 and TRBJ1-2): SQTIHQWPATLVQPVGSPLSLECTVEGTSNPNLYWYRQAAGRGLQLLFYSVGIGQISSEVPQNLSASRPQDRQFILSSKKLLLSDSGFYLCAWSESGDKIGGYTFGSGTRLTVV.

The J gene is TRBJ2-7, the V gene TRBV7-9; 9 nucleotides line up with TRBD1. Germline-derived CDR1 and CDR2 are SEHNR and FQNEAQ (reference sequence). The V and J ends lost 0 bases and 2 bases, in that order; junction bases with no gene match: 11. The CDR3 extends over 18 amino acids. The chain's CDR3 is CASSLAGAGGTGTYEQYF. For the CDR3, the DNA is TGTGCCAGCAGCTTAGCTGGGGCTGGGGGGACAGGGACCTACGAGCAGTACTTC.

The V and J genes are TRBV10-1 and TRBJ1-4; D may be TRBD1 (5 bases). The germline CDR1 and CDR2 sequences are WNHNN and SYGVQD (reference sequence). The V gene lost 2 bases and the J gene lost 5 bases, with 6 bases spanning the gap. The CDR3 sequence is 13 residues long. CDR3: CASSEGGNEKLFF. CDR3 sequence (DNA): TGCGCCAGCAGTGAGGGGGGGAATGAAAAACTGTTTTTT.

The chain has TRBV19 and TRBJ1-2; 8 positions match TRBD1. Germline values: CDR1 LNHDA, CDR2 SQIVND (reference sequence). There are 14 residues in the CDR3. V gave up 5 bases and J gave up 7 bases; unmatched junction bases: 9. Written as DNA, the CDR3 is TGTGCCAGTAGTTCGACAGGGGCCCGAGGTGGCTACACCTTC. Protein: CASSSTGARGGYTF.

The chain carries TRBV2 and TRBJ2-5; 8 nucleotides match TRBD2. This CDR3 has 14 amino acids. J lost 5 bases, V lost 4 bases, and 6 bases had no gene match. Per germline, CDR1 SNHLY and CDR2 FYNNEI. CDR3 sequence: CASSGSGRGETQYF. The CDR3 bases are TGTGCCAGCAGTGGCAGCGGGAGAGGTGAGACCCAGTACTTC.

This clone was observed a few times. The chain employs TRBV7-2 and TRBJ1-2; tentatively, D is TRBD1 (5 bases). Looked up from germline, CDR1 is SGHTA and CDR2 is FQGNSA. Between the trimmed V and J ends, which lost 5 bases and 0 bases, there was a span of 7 bases. The length of the CDR3 is 13 residues. The CDR3 bases are TGTGCCAGCAGCCAGGGTGCTAACTATGGCTACACCTTC. It encodes CASSQGANYGYTF.

The chain has TRBV5-1 and TRBJ2-7; 7 bases are a match to TRBD1. CDR1 and CDR2 (germline): SGHRS, YFSETQ. This CDR3 has 14 residues. The junction had 3 bases not matched to a gene; V was cut back by 0 bases and J by 3 bases. In DNA form, the CDR3 reads TGCGCCAGCAGCTTGGGACAGGGAAACTACGAGCAGTACTTC. Its translation is CASSLGQGNYEQYF.

This clone was observed a single time. The V and J genes are TRBV25-1 and TRBJ2-3; TRBD1 matches at 7 bases. The germline CDR1 and CDR2 sequences are MGHDK and SYGVNS. CDR3 length: 14 amino acids. With V trimmed by 5 bases and J by 5 bases, 7 bases remained unmatched. The CDR3 nucleotides read TGTGCCAGCAGTAGGACAGGCGGTTTAGATACGCAGTATTTT. Translation: CASSRTGGLDTQYF. The complete variable domain, with remaining parts taken from reference TRBV25-1 and TRBJ2-3, reads EADIYQTPRYLVIGTGKKITLECSQTMGHDKMYWYQQDPGMELHLIHYSYGVNSTEKGDLSSESTVSRIRTEHFPLTLESARPSHTSQYLCASSRTGGLDTQYFGPGTRLTVL.

The chain carries TRBV27 and TRBJ2-7; 10 bases align to TRBD2. V was clipped by 6 bases and J by 2 bases; unmatched bases: 7. The CDR3 covers 15 residues. Germline CDR1 MNHEY, CDR2 SMNVEV (reference sequence). DNA for the CDR3: TGTGCCAGCAGACTGACTAGCGGGCCAACCTACGAGCAGTACTTC. Encoded protein: CASRLTSGPTYEQYF.

The genes are TRBV2 and TRBJ2-3, with 10 bases fitting TRBD2. J gave up 6 bases and V 3 bases, and 12 bases lay outside the gene matches. There are 17 residues in the CDR3. The germline CDR1 and CDR2 sequences are SNHLY and FYNNEI. Written as DNA, the CDR3 is TGTGCCAGCAGTGAGCGCATGCTAGCGGGAGTAGGGGATACGCAGTATTTT. Translating it yields CASSERMLAGVGDTQYF.

In this sample, this clone turned up a few times. This chain joins TRBV9 and TRBJ1-6, with D hard to call. Germline V gene lookup returns CDR1 SGDLS and CDR2 YYNGEE. The V end lost 7 bases, the J end lost 7 bases, and 12 bases lay between the germline ends. CDR3 length equals 13 residues. The DNA of the CDR3 is TGTGCCAGCGGGGAGGTCGAAAATTCACCCCTCCACTTT. Residues: CASGEVENSPLHF. Drawing the rest from reference TRBV9 and TRBJ1-6, the complete variable domain is DSGVTQTPKHLITATGQRVTLRCSPRSGDLSVYWYQQSLDQGLQFLIQYYNGEERAKGNILERFSAQQFPDLHSELNLSSLELGDSALYFCASGEVENSPLHFGNGTRLTVT.

The CDR3 region has the DNA TGTGCCAGCAGGGTCCCAAGCACAGAGACCCAGTACTTC. This gives the protein CASRVPSTETQYF. The chain carries TRBV2 and TRBJ2-5, with D unresolved. Trimming left V 6 bases short and J 4 bases short, with 12 bases between. The CDR3 totals 13 residues. The germline CDR1 and CDR2 sequences are SNHLY and FYNNEI.

The rearrangement joins TRBV10-3 to TRBJ2-1; D ambiguous. V dropped 3 bases and J dropped 7 bases, with 4 bases sitting between them. The CDR3 is made up of 11 amino acids. Germline V lookup: CDR1 ENHRY, CDR2 SYGVKD. CDR3 coding DNA: TGTGCCATCAGTGACCATAATGAGCAGTTCTTC. Its translation is CAISDHNEQFF.

The chain couples TRBV11-1 to TRBJ2-1, with 8 positions matching TRBD2. The V gene's germline CDR1 is SGHAT and CDR2 FQDESV (reference sequence). J lost 6 bases, V lost 5 bases, and 12 bases had no gene match. The CDR3 consists of 16 residues. CDR3 residues: CASSLMGGLGGNEQFF. The CDR3 DNA follows: TGTGCCAGCAGCCTCATGGGGGGACTAGGGGGCAATGAGCAGTTCTTC.

V usage is TRBV6-5 and J usage is TRBJ2-5; D perhaps matches TRBD2 (6 bases). The CDR3 has 12 residues. Germline loops: CDR1 MNHEY, CDR2 SVGAGI. As DNA, the CDR3 is TGTGCAGTGCGGAGGGTTCGAGAGACCCAGTACTTC. It yields the protein CAVRRVRETQYF.

This chain joins TRBV18 and TRBJ1-6; the D gene is possibly TRBD1 (6 bases). The ends were cut back, 2 bases at V and 6 bases at J, with 14 bases in the middle. This CDR3 is built from 16 residues. Per germline, CDR1 KGHSH and CDR2 LQKENI. CDR3 in DNA: TGTGCCAGCTCACCATCCTCCGGGACACGTAATTCACCCCTCCACTTT. Its protein product is CASSPSSGTRNSPLHF.

The genes are TRBV5-1 and TRBJ1-3; 7 bases are a match to TRBD1. Germline CDR1 is SGHRS and CDR2 is YFSETQ. Trimming cost V 3 bases and J 0 bases; bases outside gene matches: 6. The CDR3 runs to 16 residues. In nucleotides, the CDR3 is TGCGCCAGCAGCTCGGGACAGCAAACCTCTGGAAACACCATATATTTT. It yields the protein CASSSGQQTSGNTIYF.

As to this clone: Distinct nucleotide sequences in the sample also encode this CDR3. This chain uses TRBV4-1 with TRBJ2-2; a weak D match, TRBD1 (5 bases). The ends were cut back, 4 bases at V and 1 base at J, with 10 bases in the middle. CDR1 is MGHRA and CDR2 is YSYEKL in the germline V gene. The CDR3 runs to 15 residues. The CDR3 spells CASSLAGRNTGELFF. The DNA of the CDR3 is TGCGCCAGCAGCCTGGCAGGGCGGAACACCGGGGAGCTGTTTTTT.

CDR3: CASSLQGYHFHGYTF. The DNA for the CDR3 is TGTGCCAGCAGCTTACAGGGTTATCATTTCCATGGCTACACCTTC. V gene TRBV5-6 combines with J gene TRBJ1-2; maybe TRBD1 (6 bases). CDR1 SGHDT and CDR2 YYEEEE come from the germline V gene. CDR3 length: 15 amino acids. Trimming left V 2 bases short and J 6 bases short, with 17 bases between.

The gene calls are TRBV7-8 and TRBJ1-3, with 9 bases fitting TRBD1. Per the germline V gene, CDR1 is SGHVS and CDR2 is FQNEAQ. V dropped 4 bases and J dropped 2; count of bases not matched to a gene: 3. The CDR3 totals 15 residues. The CDR3 DNA is TGTGCCAGCAGCTCACAGGGGGCTGCTGGAAACACCATATATTTT. Its protein product is CASSSQGAAGNTIYF.

V and J are TRBV6-2 or TRBV6-3 and TRBJ2-1; 15 bases map to TRBD2. The V segment lost 2 bases and the J segment 8 bases; nucleotides outside the gene matches: 7. CDR1 and CDR2 (germline): MNHEY, SVGEGT. The CDR3 has 17 residues. The CDR3 DNA is TGTGCCAGCAGTTACGAGGGACTAGCGGGAGGACAGGATGAGCAGTTCTTC. Its translation: CASSYEGLAGGQDEQFF.

V usage is TRBV7-2 and J usage is TRBJ1-5; D is ambiguous. CDR3 size: 14 residues. The germline V gene has CDR1 SGHTA and CDR2 FQGNSA. Between the trimmed V and J ends, which lost 5 bases and 8 bases, there was a span of 16 bases. For the CDR3, the DNA is TGTGCCAGCAGCCGGACGGGGTCTCGGGAGCCCCAGCATTTT. It encodes CASSRTGSREPQHF.

As DNA, the CDR3 is TGTGCCAGCAGTACCCGGGACATCCATGGCTACACCTTC. This encodes CASSTRDIHGYTF. This chain links TRBV27 with TRBJ1-2; tentative D call: TRBD1 (6 bases). Deletions cut 5 bases from V and 6 bases from J, with 13 bases between. The CDR3 is 13 amino acids. CDR1 MNHEY and CDR2 SMNVEV come from the germline V gene (reference sequence).

The gene calls are TRBV6-5 and TRBJ2-1; 14 bases match TRBD2. V trimming: 6 bases; J trimming: 9 bases; junction bases outside the gene matches: 7. The CDR3 has 15 residues. CDR1 and CDR2 (germline): MNHEY, SVGAGI. CDR3 DNA sequence: TGTGCCAGCAGGCTGGGACTAGCGGGGGTCACTGAGCAGTTCTTC. Translated, it gives CASRLGLAGVTEQFF.

V is TRBV7-2 and J is TRBJ1-2; TRBD1 matches at 7 bases. The CDR3 totals 16 residues. Looked up from germline, CDR1 is SGHTA and CDR2 is FQGNSA. The V and J ends lost 2 bases and 2 bases, in that order; junction bases with no gene match: 8. For the CDR3, the DNA is TGTGCCAGCAGCTTATACGGAAACAGGGGAAACTATGGCTACACCTTC. Its translation is CASSLYGNRGNYGYTF.

The J gene is TRBJ1-1, the V gene TRBV5-1, with 9 nucleotides matching TRBD1. The germline V gene encodes CDR1 SGHRS and CDR2 YFSETQ. This CDR3 is built from 14 residues. The V segment lost 5 bases and the J segment 3 bases; nucleotides outside the gene matches: 5. CDR3 in amino acids: CASRTGQGYTEAFF. DNA for the CDR3: TGCGCCAGCAGGACCGGACAGGGGTACACTGAAGCTTTCTTT. The variable domain in full, completed from reference TRBV5-1 and TRBJ1-1, reads KAGVTQTPRYLIKTRGQQVTLSCSPISGHRSVSWYQQTPGQGLQFLFEYFSETQRNKGNFPGRFSGRQFSNSRSEMNVSTLELGDSALYLCASRTGQGYTEAFFGQGTRLTVV.

The chain employs TRBV6-5 and TRBJ1-2, with D hard to call. Germline loops: CDR1 MNHEY, CDR2 SVGAGI. Trimming removed 4 bases from V and 0 bases from J, with 15 bases in between. The length of the CDR3 is 16 residues. DNA for the CDR3: TGTGCCAGCAGTTTCGATCCCACGGGAGCTAACTATGGCTACACCTTC. Protein: CASSFDPTGANYGYTF.

DNA for the CDR3: TGCAGTGCTAGTCAGGACACTAATCAGCCCCAGCATTTT. Protein product: CSASQDTNQPQHF. V and J are TRBV20-1 and TRBJ1-5; possible D gene TRBD1, 5 bases. The germline CDR1 and CDR2 sequences are DFQATT and SNEGSKA (reference sequence). The V end was cut by 3 bases, the J end by 4 bases, with 10 bases between. This CDR3 is 13 amino acids long.

The genes are TRBV4-3 and TRBJ2-3, with D unclear. This CDR3 contains 17 residues. V gave up 0 bases and J gave up 2 bases, with 15 bases separating them. CDR1 and CDR2 (germline): LGHNA, YSLEER. Here the CDR3 reads CASSQDLRQDYTDTQYF. In DNA, the CDR3 is TGCGCCAGCAGCCAAGACCTCAGGCAGGATTACACAGATACGCAGTATTTT.